A selection of T cell receptor beta chains follows, all from one sample in a study of blood T cell repertoires in COVID-19. Some clones are missing from TCRdb's copy, which holds only in-frame ones; the method was immunoSEQ multiplex PCR. Among nearly 300,000 clones, approximately 88% were seen once, and the ten largest hold approximately 7.2%. Sequenced: peripheral blood. The receptor set was obtained from a woman aged 25 to 39 who had recovered from COVID-19. Both conserved end residues are part of each CDR3. The order of the fields is V gene, CDR3 protein.

TRBV14,CASSQGGYGYTF
TRBV5-4,CASSSGVGRGNEKLFF
TRBV3-1/TRBV3-2,CASSTHPSNQPQHF
TRBV7-2,CASSLDRVVAEAFF
TRBV4-1,CASSQDRGAGDRREQFF
TRBV24-1,CATSDFSRGRNTEAFF
TRBV28,CASSSHSSNEKLFF
TRBV29-1,CSVEGVQGLSYEQYF
TRBV4-1,CASSLTGGELFF
TRBV6-6,CASKSRGGAVNTEAFF
TRBV18,CASSPGQISGNTIYF
TRBV4-1,CASSPGGVYGYTF
TRBV2,CASSEWETGLGQPQHF
TRBV25-1,CASSAHLAGETQYF
TRBV29-1,CSVHSRGADSGNTIYF
TRBV7-3,CASSSTGEETQYF
TRBV12-3/TRBV12-4,CASRTGDTQYF
TRBV3-1/TRBV3-2,CASSHTRGGVPGTQYF
TRBV5-1,CASRTEANTGELFF
TRBV19,CASSKGSGGEYEQYF
TRBV19,CASSIDRGNYGYTF
TRBV2,CASSRQGGSDLALFF
TRBV3-1/TRBV3-2,CASSRDYGQNQETQYF
TRBV30,CAGGGGLSYNEQFF
TRBV3-1/TRBV3-2,CASSQEIPGFTQYF
TRBV7-2,CASSPPGGAYGYTF
TRBV7-9,CASSLQRGNPGYEQFF
TRBV15,CATSRVGDPRVPQYF
TRBV30,CAWSRYRTPNQPQHF
TRBV6-7,CASSLHAGTRSREQYF
TRBV9,CASSVGQSVQETQYF
TRBV6-5,CATGTGYEKLFF
TRBV5-6,CASRQDEGGYTF
TRBV5-5,CASNDRGNYEQYF
TRBV5-6,CASSLNRGMETQYF
TRBV6-6,CASRGTGPLYEQYF
TRBV19,CASSIPGLGGYTF
TRBV19,CASTEGTNYGYTF